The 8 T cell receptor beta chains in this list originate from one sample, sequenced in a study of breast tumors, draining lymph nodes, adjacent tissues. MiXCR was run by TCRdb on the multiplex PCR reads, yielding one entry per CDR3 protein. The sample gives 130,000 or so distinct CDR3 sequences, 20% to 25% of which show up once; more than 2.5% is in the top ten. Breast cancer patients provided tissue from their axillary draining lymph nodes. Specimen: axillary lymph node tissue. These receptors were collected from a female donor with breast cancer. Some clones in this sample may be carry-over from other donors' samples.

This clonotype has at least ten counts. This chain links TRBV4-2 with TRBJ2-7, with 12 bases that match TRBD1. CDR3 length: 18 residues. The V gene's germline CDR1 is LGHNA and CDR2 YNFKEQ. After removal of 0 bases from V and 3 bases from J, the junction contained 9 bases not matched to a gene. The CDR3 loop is CASSQDPAGTGGRYEQYF. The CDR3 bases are TGTGCCAGCAGCCAAGATCCCGCCGGGACAGGGGGCCGCTACGAGCAGTACTTC.

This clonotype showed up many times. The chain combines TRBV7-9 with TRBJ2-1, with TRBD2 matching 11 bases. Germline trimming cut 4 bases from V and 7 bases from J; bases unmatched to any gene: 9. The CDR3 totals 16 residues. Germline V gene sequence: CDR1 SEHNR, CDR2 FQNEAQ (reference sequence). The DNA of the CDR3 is TGTGCCAGCAGCTCCCTTAGCGGGAGGGGAGGGAATGAGCAGTTCTTC. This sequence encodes CASSSLSGRGGNEQFF.

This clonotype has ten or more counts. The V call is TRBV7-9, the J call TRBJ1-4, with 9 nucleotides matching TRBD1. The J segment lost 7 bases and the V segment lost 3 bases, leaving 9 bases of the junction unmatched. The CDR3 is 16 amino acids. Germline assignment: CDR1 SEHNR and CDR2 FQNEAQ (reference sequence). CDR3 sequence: CASSLSPGQGFEKLFF. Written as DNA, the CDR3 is TGTGCCAGCAGCTTGTCCCCGGGACAGGGTTTTGAAAAACTGTTTTTT.

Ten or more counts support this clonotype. The CDR3 spells CASSSGLAGVDEQFF. CDR3 nucleotide sequence: TGCGCCAGCAGCTCGGGACTAGCGGGAGTTGATGAGCAGTTCTTC. The chain has TRBV5-1 and TRBJ2-1, with 14 nucleotides matching TRBD2. This CDR3 has 15 amino acids. V was clipped by 3 bases and J by 8 bases; unmatched bases: 4. Germline V gene sequence: CDR1 SGHRS, CDR2 YFSETQ.

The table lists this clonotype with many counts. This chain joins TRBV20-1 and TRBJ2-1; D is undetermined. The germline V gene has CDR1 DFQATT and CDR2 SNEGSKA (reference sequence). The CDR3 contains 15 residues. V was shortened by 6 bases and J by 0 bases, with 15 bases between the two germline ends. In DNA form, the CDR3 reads TGCAGTGCCCCTGGGTGGGGAAGCTCCTACAATGAGCAGTTCTTC. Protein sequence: CSAPGWGSSYNEQFF.

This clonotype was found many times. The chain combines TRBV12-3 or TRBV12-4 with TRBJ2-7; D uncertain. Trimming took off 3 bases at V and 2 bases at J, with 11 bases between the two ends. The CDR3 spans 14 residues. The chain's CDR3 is CASSLLSGPYEQYF. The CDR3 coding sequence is TGTGCCAGCAGTTTGTTGTCCGGCCCCTACGAGCAGTACTTC.

The DNA for the CDR3 is TGTGCCAGCAGCCCTACAGGGGGCGGGTACACTGAAGCTTTCTTT. Encoded protein: CASSPTGGGYTEAFF. The chain carries TRBV11-2 and TRBJ1-1, with 9 positions matching TRBD1. The CDR3 consists of 15 residues. CDR1 SGHAT and CDR2 FQNNGV come from the germline V gene. J gave up 3 bases and V 5 bases, and 7 bases lay outside the gene matches.

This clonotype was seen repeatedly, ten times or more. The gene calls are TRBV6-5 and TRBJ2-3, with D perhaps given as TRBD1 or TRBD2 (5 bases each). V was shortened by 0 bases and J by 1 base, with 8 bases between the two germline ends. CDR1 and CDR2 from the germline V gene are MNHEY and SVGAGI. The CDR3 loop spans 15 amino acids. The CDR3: CASSYSGDRTDTQYF. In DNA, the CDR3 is TGTGCCAGCAGTTACTCCGGGGACCGCACAGATACGCAGTATTTT.